Following are 30 T cell receptor beta chains from one sample sequenced in a study of shared clonotypes between healthy human individuals (dated by TCRdb to 2020 to 2021). The library was built by means of the immunoSEQ multiplex PCR assay. TCRdb stores this immuneACCESS table with in-frame sequences only. Part of the clones is absent; in the studies checked, under half of the shortfall reflects unresolved V genes, and no reason is known for the rest. This sample holds 760,000 or so clones; roughly 96% were observed only once. The top ten clonotypes cover roughly 0.23% of the sample. CD8 naive samples were obtained by positive selection for CCR7 among CD45RO-negative cells, yielding a CD45RA+CCR7+ population from which TemRA cells were excluded. The specimen was naive CD8+ T cells sorted from blood. This specimen's cell subset or site label, per the study, means: CD45RA+CCR7+. These receptors came from a man between 25 and 39 years old in good health.

This clone was seen more than once but under ten times. The rearrangement joins TRBV27 to TRBJ1-1, with a tentative D call TRBD1 (5 bases). This CDR3 is built from 14 residues. Trimming pared 5 bases from V and 1 base from J, leaving 11 bases between. CDR1 and CDR2 from the germline V gene are MNHEY and SMNVEV (reference sequence). For the CDR3, the DNA is TGTGCCAGCAGTGAGGACAATCGGAACACTGAAGCTTTCTTT. It translates to CASSEDNRNTEAFF.

The V gene is TRBV29-1, the J gene TRBJ2-5, with TRBD2 matching 10 bases. The CDR3 totals 14 residues. V gave up 3 bases and J gave up 5 bases; unmatched junction bases: 6. Germline CDR1 reads SQVTM; CDR2 reads ANQGSEA. CDR3 loop: CSVELAGELETQYF. The DNA of the CDR3 is TGCAGCGTTGAGCTAGCGGGAGAGCTGGAGACCCAGTACTTC.

The chain joins TRBV29-1 to TRBJ2-1; either TRBD1 or TRBD2 may supply D (5 bases each). The CDR3 is made up of 13 amino acids. Germline V gene lookup returns CDR1 SQVTM and CDR2 ANQGSEA. The V end lost 3 bases, the J end lost 7 bases, and 13 bases lay between the germline ends. CDR3 residues: CSVEGDFPNEQFF. DNA of the CDR3: TGCAGCGTTGAGGGGGATTTCCCTAATGAGCAGTTCTTC.

The genes are TRBV4-1 and TRBJ2-1, with unresolved D. CDR3 length: 15 residues. CDR1 and CDR2 (germline): MGHRA, YSYEKL. V lost 0 bases and J lost 2, with 8 bases in between. CDR3 region: CASSQDGQTYNEQFF. CDR3 sequence (DNA): TGCGCCAGCAGCCAAGATGGCCAAACCTACAATGAGCAGTTCTTC.

The chain uses TRBV30 and TRBJ2-2, with 7 bases fitting TRBD1. After removal of 4 bases from V and 7 bases from J, the junction contained 15 bases not matched to a gene. The CDR3 sequence is 16 residues long. Germline V gene data show CDR1 as GTSNPN and CDR2 as SVGIG (reference sequence). In DNA form, the CDR3 reads TGTGCCTGGATTGTACCGGGACAGCCGGCCGACGGGGAGCTGTTTTTT. It translates to CAWIVPGQPADGELFF.

The chain recombines TRBV9 with TRBJ2-3; no definite D call. The CDR3 consists of 13 residues. V lost 3 bases and J lost 0, with 5 bases in between. CDR1 is SGDLS and CDR2 is YYNGEE in the germline V gene. The CDR3 here is CASSAGSTDTQYF. The DNA for the CDR3 is TGTGCCAGCAGCGCGGGTAGCACAGATACGCAGTATTTT.

V and J are TRBV7-2 and TRBJ2-7; 11 bases are a match to TRBD1. Germline V CDR1 and CDR2: SGHTA, FQGNSA. The CDR3 has 14 residues. V shed 5 bases and J 6 bases; nucleotides not matched to a gene: 6. The CDR3: CASSPGTGGIEQYF. The CDR3 bases are TGTGCCAGCAGCCCCGGGACAGGGGGAATCGAGCAGTACTTC. The full variable domain, with the rest looked up from reference TRBV7-2 and TRBJ2-7, is GAGVSQSPSNKVTEKGKDVELRCDPISGHTALYWYRQSLGQGLEFLIYFQGNSAPDKSGLPSDRFSAERTGGSVSTLTIQRTQQEDSAVYLCASSPGTGGIEQYFGPGTRLTVT.

The chain couples TRBV11-2 to TRBJ2-1, with D possibly TRBD1 on 6 matching bases. The germline V and J ends were trimmed by 1 base and 5 bases, with 15 bases remaining between them. The germline V gene has CDR1 SGHAT and CDR2 FQNNGV. The CDR3 contains 16 residues. CDR3 coding DNA: TGTGCCAGCAGCTTAGTTTGGCAGGGGAAGCACAATGAGCAGTTCTTC. The encoded protein is CASSLVWQGKHNEQFF. Looking up the rest from reference TRBV11-2 and TRBJ2-1 gives the full variable domain: EAGVAQSPRYKIIEKRQSVAFWCNPISGHATLYWYQQILGQGPKLLIQFQNNGVVDDSQLPKDRFSAERLKGVDSTLKIQPAKLEDSAVYLCASSLVWQGKHNEQFFGPGTRLTVL.

The rearrangement links TRBV14 to TRBJ2-5; D unclear. Germline CDR1 and CDR2: SGHDN and FVKESK. V was cut by 0 bases and J by 10 bases, with 9 bases left in between. CDR3 length: 12 residues. DNA for the CDR3: TGTGCCAGCAGCCAAGAAAGGGTTTTCCAGTACTTC. It yields the protein CASSQERVFQYF.

This rearrangement joins TRBV9 to TRBJ2-7; TRBD1 agrees at 12 bases. V trimming: 4 bases; J trimming: 2 bases; junction bases outside the gene matches: 10. This CDR3 is 17 amino acids long. The V gene's germline CDR1 is SGDLS and CDR2 YYNGEE. CDR3 sequence (DNA): TGTGCCAGCAGCCATCCCCGGGACAGGGGGCCCACCTACGAGCAGTACTTC. This encodes CASSHPRDRGPTYEQYF.

The chain recombines TRBV4-1 with TRBJ1-4; D ambiguous. CDR1 is MGHRA and CDR2 is YSYEKL in the germline V gene. Trimming stripped 1 base from V and 3 bases from J, with 9 bases between. This CDR3 is 15 amino acids long. The CDR3 reads CASSQAVGSNEKLFF. In DNA form, the CDR3 reads TGCGCCAGCAGCCAAGCGGTCGGGTCTAATGAAAAACTGTTTTTT.

The chain uses TRBV7-3 and TRBJ2-1; TRBD2 aligns across 10 bases. Germline-derived CDR1 and CDR2 are SGHTA and FQGTGA. The junction had 5 bases not matched to a gene; V was cut back by 2 bases and J by 13 bases. CDR3 size: 13 residues. CDR3 sequence (DNA): TGTGCCAGCAGCTTACTAGCGGGAGAAATACAGTTCTTC. It translates to CASSLLAGEIQFF. The variable domain in full, completed from reference TRBV7-3 and TRBJ2-1, reads GAGVSQTPSNKVTEKGKYVELRCDPISGHTALYWYRQSLGQGPEFLIYFQGTGAADDSGLPNDRFFAVRPEGSVSTLKIQRTERGDSAVYLCASSLLAGEIQFFGPGTRLTVL.

This sequence joins TRBV13 and TRBJ2-3, with D possibly TRBD1 on 5 matching bases. Germline V lookup: CDR1 PRHDT, CDR2 FYEKMQ (reference sequence). The CDR3 is made up of 14 amino acids. V was shortened by 3 bases and J by 4 bases, with 11 bases between the two germline ends. The CDR3 sequence: CASSFQGWADTQYF. Written as DNA, the CDR3 is TGTGCCAGCAGCTTCCAGGGTTGGGCAGATACGCAGTATTTT.

The DNA for the CDR3 is TGTGCCAGCAGCGTAGAGGGACACTTGAACACTGAAGCTTTCTTT. This gives the protein CASSVEGHLNTEAFF. This rearrangement joins TRBV9 to TRBJ1-1, with D perhaps TRBD1 (6 bases). The CDR3 covers 15 residues. Trimming took off 0 bases at V and 0 bases at J, with 9 bases between the two ends. The germline V gene has CDR1 SGDLS and CDR2 YYNGEE.

This chain joins TRBV27 and TRBJ1-4; D ambiguous. This CDR3 region has 14 residues. Trimming shortened V by 2 bases and J by 7 bases, and 11 bases separated the two germline ends. Looked up from germline, CDR1 is MNHEY and CDR2 is SMNVEV (reference sequence). This CDR3 reads CASSLLPGSEKLFF. As DNA, the CDR3 is TGTGCCAGCAGTTTACTCCCCGGTTCTGAAAAACTGTTTTTT.

This sequence joins TRBV28 and TRBJ2-5; the match to TRBD2 covers 12 bases. Per the germline V gene, CDR1 is MDHEN and CDR2 is SYDVKM. V lost 5 bases to trimming and J lost 2 bases; unmatched junction nucleotides: 12. This CDR3 has 18 amino acids. The CDR3 DNA sequence: TGTGCCAGCAGTCGCGGGCCGGGACTAGCGGGTATTCAAGAGACCCAGTACTTC. Its translation: CASSRGPGLAGIQETQYF.

The V call is TRBV7-2, the J call TRBJ2-6; either TRBD1 or TRBD2 may fit D (5 bases each). The V gene lost 5 bases and the J gene lost 0 bases, with 17 bases spanning the gap. Germline V gives CDR1 SGHTA, CDR2 FQGNSA. The CDR3 is made up of 18 amino acids. CDR3 amino acids: CASSLNTGPPSGANVLTF. The CDR3 DNA sequence: TGTGCCAGCAGCCTAAACACGGGACCGCCCTCTGGGGCCAACGTCCTGACTTTC.

This clone appeared a few times. The V and J genes are TRBV10-1 and TRBJ2-7, with a weak D call TRBD1 (5 bases). The CDR3 has 14 amino acids. V lost 3 bases, J lost 7 bases, and 16 bases lay in between. From germline, CDR1 is WNHNN and CDR2 SYGVQD (reference sequence). The CDR3 sequence: CASSETAGLGEQYF. The CDR3 nucleotides are TGCGCCAGCAGTGAAACGGCAGGGTTAGGGGAGCAGTACTTC.

The V gene is TRBV5-6, the J gene TRBJ2-7; 8 bases agree with TRBD2. The CDR3 length is 15 residues. Germline lookup yields CDR1 SGHDT and CDR2 YYEEEE. The ends lost 3 bases at V and 5 bases at J; junction bases unmatched: 10. The CDR3 reads CASSSSRAGVHEQYF. CDR3 coding DNA: TGTGCCAGCAGCTCCTCCAGAGCGGGAGTCCACGAGCAGTACTTC.

The chain combines TRBV28 with TRBJ1-3; 8 bases match TRBD1. Losses at the gene ends were 11 bases for V and 2 bases for J; bases not matched to a gene: 11. CDR1 and CDR2 from the germline V gene are MDHEN and SYDVKM. The CDR3 covers 15 residues. CDR3 in amino acids: CAVNRDRTPGNTIYF. The CDR3, as DNA: TGTGCCGTGAACCGGGACAGGACTCCTGGAAACACCATATATTTT.

With regard to this clone: The sample holds other DNA sequences that translate to the same CDR3. The chain couples TRBV7-9 to TRBJ1-2; 10 nucleotides align to TRBD1. Germline CDR1 reads SEHNR; CDR2 reads FQNEAQ (reference sequence). Trimming removed 4 bases from V and 6 bases from J; junction bases left unmatched: 8. The CDR3 consists of 15 residues. The CDR3, as DNA: TGTGCCAGCAGCTCGGCACCGGGACAGGGGAATGGCTACACCTTC. Its protein is CASSSAPGQGNGYTF. Full variable domain (remainder filled in from reference TRBV7-9 and TRBJ1-2): DTGVSQNPRHKITKRGQNVTFRCDPISEHNRLYWYRQTLGQGPEFLTYFQNEAQLEKSRLLSDRFSAERPKGSFSTLEIQRTEQGDSAMYLCASSSAPGQGNGYTFGSGTRLTVV.

This clone appeared a single time. The rearrangement joins TRBV9 to TRBJ1-1, with D possibly TRBD1 on 6 matching bases. This CDR3 spans 15 amino acids. Germline-derived CDR1 and CDR2 are SGDLS and YYNGEE. Trimming cost V 1 base and J 0 bases, with 10 bases left between them. The CDR3 DNA is TGTGCCAGCAGCGTACCTCGGGACATGAACACTGAAGCTTTCTTT. Protein product: CASSVPRDMNTEAFF.

J is TRBJ2-7 and V is TRBV27, with D hard to call. The CDR3 runs to 12 residues. Germline V lookup: CDR1 MNHEY, CDR2 SMNVEV (reference sequence). The ends were cut back, 3 bases at V and 6 bases at J, with 9 bases in the middle. The CDR3: CASSFPAGEQYF. Written as DNA, the CDR3 is TGTGCCAGCAGTTTTCCCGCCGGCGAGCAGTACTTC.

A single count supports this clone. The chain uses TRBV7-9 and TRBJ2-7; 7 bases are a match to TRBD2. The CDR3 contains 17 residues. Germline V gives CDR1 SEHNR, CDR2 FQNEAQ (reference sequence). V gave up 5 bases and J gave up 1 base; unmatched junction bases: 14. CDR3 protein: CASSNTSQGLQSYEQYF. CDR3 coding DNA: TGTGCCAGCAGCAACACCTCGCAGGGACTACAATCCTACGAGCAGTACTTC.

The rearrangement links TRBV25-1 to TRBJ2-7; D unresolved. Germline CDR1 is MGHDK and CDR2 is SYGVNS. The CDR3 contains 11 residues. V was trimmed by 10 bases and J by 3 bases, leaving 10 bases between them. CDR3 loop: CATYDGYEQYF. CDR3 DNA sequence: TGTGCCACCTATGACGGCTACGAGCAGTACTTC.

The chain is built from TRBV6-9 and TRBJ2-7; D gene ambiguous. The V gene's germline CDR1 is MNHGY and CDR2 SVAAGI. The V end was cut by 7 bases, the J end by 6 bases, with 7 bases between. This CDR3 spans 10 amino acids. The CDR3 is CASTWGEQYF. CDR3 nucleotides: TGTGCCAGCACTTGGGGCGAGCAGTACTTC.

V is TRBV4-1 and J is TRBJ1-1, with a weak D call TRBD1 (6 bases). CDR3 size: 12 residues. The V end lost 3 bases, the J end lost 7 bases, and 9 bases lay between the germline ends. Germline V gene lookup returns CDR1 MGHRA and CDR2 YSYEKL. This CDR3 reads CASSQRGVEAFF. Written as DNA, the CDR3 is TGCGCCAGCAGCCAGAGGGGGGTTGAAGCTTTCTTT.

The chain links TRBV7-9 to TRBJ1-1, with 7 bases aligning to TRBD1. The trim removed 4 bases at V and 1 base at J, leaving 3 bases unmatched. CDR1 SEHNR and CDR2 FQNEAQ come from the germline V gene (reference sequence). CDR3 size: 14 residues. The CDR3 DNA is TGTGCCAGCAGCTGGGGACAGTCGAACACTGAAGCTTTCTTT. This codes for CASSWGQSNTEAFF.

J is TRBJ2-1 and V is TRBV7-9; 10 bases map to TRBD2. The V gene's germline CDR1 is SEHNR and CDR2 FQNEAQ (reference sequence). V lost 5 bases and J lost 3; bases outside the gene matches: 4. The CDR3 totals 15 residues. CDR3 protein: CASSRTSGDYNEQFF. CDR3 in DNA: TGTGCCAGCAGCCGGACTAGCGGAGACTACAATGAGCAGTTCTTC. The full variable domain, rest sourced from reference TRBV7-9 and TRBJ2-1, is DTGVSQNPRHKITKRGQNVTFRCDPISEHNRLYWYRQTLGQGPEFLTYFQNEAQLEKSRLLSDRFSAERPKGSFSTLEIQRTEQGDSAMYLCASSRTSGDYNEQFFGPGTRLTVL.

This chain uses TRBV5-4 with TRBJ2-7; D is undetermined. The length of the CDR3 is 15 residues. Germline loops: CDR1 SGHNT, CDR2 YYREEE (reference sequence). Trimming removed 0 bases from V and 2 bases from J, with 12 bases in between. The CDR3 nucleotides are TGTGCCAGCAGCTTGGCCTATGGCAGTACCTACGAGCAGTACTTC. Its translation is CASSLAYGSTYEQYF. Full variable domain (rest looked up from reference TRBV5-4 and TRBJ2-7): ETGVTQSPTHLIKTRGQQVTLRCSSQSGHNTVSWYQQALGQGPQFIFQYYREEENGRGNFPPRFSGLQFPNYSSELNVNALELDDSALYLCASSLAYGSTYEQYFGPGTRLTVT.